This TCR beta chain appears in the sequencing data of a study of regulatory T cells in long-lasting Graves disease (dated by TCRdb to the early 2020s). Regarding the research as a whole: Newly diagnosed Graves' disease patients had taken antithyroid drugs for less than 3 months. Patients with persistent Graves' disease were compared with patients with newly diagnosed Graves' disease using TCR sequencing and RNA sequencing of peripheral blood. A total of roughly 33 samples were covered by TCR sequencing, comprising roughly 13 persistent and around 20 newly diagnosed Graves' disease patients. The study took place in China and was registered as a clinical trial.

For this clonotype: Its antigen is unknown. Within one base of it there is no much larger clone, and no base qualities were kept.

Library preparation employed multiplex PCR. The listed sequencing device is Illumina HiSeq 4000. To build TCR beta libraries, CDR3 regions were amplified by Arm-PCR using iRepertoire HTBI primers. Before sequencing, the PCR products went through gel purification. The authors' analysis ran thus. Across samples, roughly 60 TRBV and 12 to 15 TRBJ segments were identified and used for gene usage analysis of CDR3 amino acid clonotypes. Filtered high-quality paired reads were merged into contigs using COPE and FqMerger. BLAST was used to align contigs to the IMGT TRBV, TRBD and TRBJ reference genes, and CDR3 was defined following IMGT. Any clonotype with a frequency above 0.1% was counted as a highly expanded clone. Repertoire diversity was measured by Shannon entropy, and V-J evenness by the Gini coefficient. Public clonotypes were defined as clonotypes shared by more than one individual. TCRdb reprocessing: public reads trimmed at Q25 with fastp, clones called with MiXCR, in-frame beta chains kept. Every CDR3 protein is listed once, alongside the most common genes and DNA of its rows. The authors' filters were not applied to this entry. The sample table records about 440,000 distinct CDR3 sequences; 14% to 15% of these occur just once. The top ten clones comprise 16% of the sample.

Study-wide conclusions, independent of this receptor: Persistent patients shared more public clonotypes among themselves (around 2,500) than newly diagnosed patients did (more than 950). Because the primary lesion, thyroid tissue, could not be accessed, the study looked at peripheral blood alone. Sequencing and analysis were restricted to the TCR beta chain. TRBV28, TRBJ1-2 and TRBJ2-5 were preferentially used in persistent disease, while TRBV20-1 and TRBJ2-1 were favored in newly diagnosed disease. The authors acknowledged the small sample size as a limitation that may reduce accuracy. Compared with newly diagnosed patients, persistent Graves' disease patients had lower TCR Shannon entropy and fewer highly expanded clones, which suggests clonal expansion.

The germline V gene gives CDR1 as SGHRS and CDR2 as YFSETQ. V is shortened by 0 bases, J by 9 bases, and the region joining them spans 13 bases. The CDR3 goes from the cysteine to the phenylalanine over 14 residues. The read is trimmed to its CDR3 DNA, 42 bases read in frame from base 1. The sample's time point label is to be understood as: newly diagnosed GD, antithyroid drugs for less than 3 months. RNA was extracted from PBMCs in TRIzol for both TCR sequencing and RNA sequencing. The diagnosis of Graves' disease followed American Thyroid Association guidelines. The patients came from an endocrinology department in Xi'an, China. Each patient gave 9 to 10 milliliters of peripheral blood, collected in an EDTA anticoagulant tube. Ficoll Paque Plus density gradient separation was used to isolate PBMCs, and no additional T cell sorting was done. An Agilent 2100 Bioanalyzer and agarose gel were used to assess RNA quality, and a NanoDrop 2000 was used to measure RNA concentration.

The same sample was also studied in work on T cells in Graves' hyperthyroidism and ophthalmopathy. The other study reports the following: A patient counted as having stable Graves' hyperthyroidism if no progression to ophthalmopathy occurred over 18 months of follow-up. Hyperthyroidism patients were newly diagnosed, with disease duration under 2 months, and aged 18 to 65 years. Exclusion was applied to patients with uncontrolled infections, other autoimmune diseases, pregnancy or lactation. Clinical symptoms, serum thyroxine and TRAb, thyroid ultrasound, and orbital computed tomography formed the basis for the diagnoses. The first round of RT-PCR for the TCR CDR3 was performed with the HTBI primer set and the Qiagen OneStep RT-PCR kit. Blood samples also contained most of the expanded thyroid clonotypes (frequency above 0.001), which suggests that blood repertoires may reflect thyroid immune responses. Ophthalmopathy was separated from stable hyperthyroidism by a 13 V-J signature model, with 87.88% sensitivity and approximately 81% specificity obtained in cross-validation and 80%/75% obtained in testing. In validation, progression to ophthalmopathy was predicted by the model with about 70% sensitivity and 72% to 85% specificity, a median of about 6.8 months before onset. A discovery cohort of around 100 patients, 43 with Graves' ophthalmopathy and 57 with stable Graves' hyperthyroidism, was used to find distinguishing TCR V-J signatures. Whether ophthalmopathy could be predicted prospectively was tested in an independent validation cohort made up of under 20 hyperthyroidism patients plus 17 patients who later progressed to ophthalmopathy. The 100 discovery patients were randomly divided into training and test sets at a 7:3 ratio. In addition, the study compared T-cell repertoires in thyroid tissue and in blood from about 6 Graves' hyperthyroidism patients. Following sampling, methimazole starting at 30 mg daily was given to hyperthyroidism patients, and high-dose intravenous methylprednisolone was given to ophthalmopathy patients. Libraries were constructed in a second round of multiplex PCR, after which size selection and purification were carried out. The libraries were sequenced on an Illumina HiSeq2000 using paired-end 100 bp reads. SOAPnuke was used to process the raw data, removing reads that contained adapters or uncalled bases, had a mean Phred below 15, or lacked an exact match to the constant primer or identifier. High-quality paired reads were merged using COPE v1.2.5, and each unique nucleotide sequence was defined as a clonotype. MiTCR v1.1 was used to align the clonotypes against IMGT TRBV, TRBD and TRBJ reference segments. The analysis included only V-J combinations with a frequency above 0.0001, which together covered roughly 99% of the repertoires. A TCS score was defined as the ratio between F50 (clonal expansion) and ExV (chaos), using BLOSUM62-based TCRdist between CDR3 peptides within each V-J. Welch's t-statistics and random forest reduced 514 V-J features to roughly 13, which were used in a naive Bayes classifier (R e1071). Sample size was not statistically predetermined, and blinding of investigators to group allocation was not performed. The paper describes TCR Vbeta CDR3 sequencing of 140 or so peripheral blood samples, made up of fewer than 50 ophthalmopathy patients, around 78 hyperthyroidism patients and 17 progressor patients.

The material sequenced was peripheral blood mononuclear cells (PBMCs), taken at new diagnosis, from a patient treated with antithyroid drugs. This sequence uses TRBV5-1 and TRBJ2-1; 5 matching bases give a weak D call of TRBD2. The clonotype comes from a woman between 25 and 40 years old with Graves disease. Donor details come from another sample of the same person, matched by shared clones. CDR3 reads: CASSLGELGIEQFF. The DNA sequence is as follows: TGCGCCAGCAGCTTGGGGGAGTTGGGGATTGAGCAGTTCTTC.